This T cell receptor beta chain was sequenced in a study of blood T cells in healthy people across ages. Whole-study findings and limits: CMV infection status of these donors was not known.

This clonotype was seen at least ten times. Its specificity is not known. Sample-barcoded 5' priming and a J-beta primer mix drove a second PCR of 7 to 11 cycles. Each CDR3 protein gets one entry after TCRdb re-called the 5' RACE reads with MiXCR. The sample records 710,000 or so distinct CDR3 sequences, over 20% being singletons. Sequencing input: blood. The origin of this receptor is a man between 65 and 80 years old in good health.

CDR3 residues: CASILRGQRTYNEQFF. The CDR3 DNA sequence: TGTGCCAGCATCTTAAGGGGGCAGCGGACCTACAATGAGCAGTTCTTC. The V gene is TRBV28, the J gene TRBJ2-1; 7 bases agree with TRBD1. CDR1 and CDR2 (germline): MDHEN, SYDVKM. CDR3 size: 16 residues. The J segment lost 2 bases and the V segment lost 7 bases, leaving 11 bases of the junction unmatched.